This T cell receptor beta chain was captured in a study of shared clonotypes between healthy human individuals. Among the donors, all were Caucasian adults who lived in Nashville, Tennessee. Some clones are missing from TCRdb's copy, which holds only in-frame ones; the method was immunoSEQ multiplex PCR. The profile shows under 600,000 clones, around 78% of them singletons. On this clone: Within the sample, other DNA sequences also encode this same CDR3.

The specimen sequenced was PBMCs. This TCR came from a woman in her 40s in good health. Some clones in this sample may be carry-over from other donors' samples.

The CDR3 DNA follows: TGTGCCAGCAGTGACCTGGGGATAGGCAATCAGCCCCAGCATTTT. This codes for CASSDLGIGNQPQHF. The gene calls are TRBV6-1 and TRBJ1-5; D gene uncertain. The germline CDR1 and CDR2 sequences are MNHNS and SASEGT. CDR3 length: 15 amino acids. The germline V and J ends were trimmed by 3 bases and 2 bases, with 11 bases remaining between them.